The 25 T cell receptor beta chains below were found in one sample sequenced in a study of Tregs in tolerant kidney transplant recipients. Generated by immunoSEQ multiplex PCR, the TCRdb table keeps only in-frame clones and is missing some. The sample has fewer than 100,000 clones, around 93% seen once. The sequencing here drew on Tregs from blood, taken before the transplant. Receptor source: a human donor who received a combined kidney and bone marrow transplant.

The rearrangement joins TRBV4-1 to TRBJ2-7; TRBD1 matches at 8 bases. In germline, CDR1 is MGHRA, CDR2 YSYEKL. The CDR3 has 15 residues. V lost 2 bases to trimming and J lost 4 bases; unmatched junction nucleotides: 7. CDR3 protein: CASSQPAGGRYEQYF. CDR3 coding DNA: TGCGCCAGCAGCCAACCGGCAGGGGGCAGATACGAGCAGTACTTC.

This chain connects TRBV11-2 to TRBJ2-1, with D perhaps matching TRBD2 (6 bases). Germline V gene lookup returns CDR1 SGHAT and CDR2 FQNNGV. The CDR3 runs to 15 residues. V dropped 5 bases and J dropped 0 bases, with 11 bases sitting between them. The CDR3 DNA follows: TGTGCCAGCAGCCCTAGCGATTACTCCTACAATGAGCAGTTCTTC. It is translated as CASSPSDYSYNEQFF.

V usage is TRBV10-3 and J usage is TRBJ2-3; perhaps TRBD1 as D (5 bases). Trimming cost V 1 base and J 3 bases, with 8 bases left between them. The CDR3 consists of 14 residues. Germline CDR1 ENHRY, CDR2 SYGVKD. CDR3 residues: CAISELTATDTQYF. CDR3 in DNA: TGTGCCATCAGTGAGTTGACAGCGACAGATACGCAGTATTTT.

The rearrangement joins TRBV7-2 to TRBJ1-3; no clear D. CDR1 SGHTA and CDR2 FQGNSA come from the germline V gene. Trimming took off 2 bases at V and 0 bases at J, with 8 bases between the two ends. The CDR3 runs 15 residues. The CDR3 coding sequence is TGTGCCAGCAGCTTAAGATGGGGCTCTGGAAACACCATATATTTT. Residues: CASSLRWGSGNTIYF.

The chain uses TRBV28 and TRBJ1-4; 8 nucleotides match TRBD1. With 2 bases clipped from V and 8 bases from J, the junction kept 10 bases outside the gene matches. The CDR3 has 16 amino acids. The germline gives CDR1 MDHEN, CDR2 SYDVKM. The CDR3 here is CASSLRFQGAPEKLFF. The CDR3 nucleotides read TGTGCCAGCAGTTTAAGATTTCAGGGGGCGCCCGAAAAACTGTTTTTT.

The chain carries TRBV28 and TRBJ2-5, with a tentative D call TRBD1 (6 bases). The CDR3 has 15 amino acids. Trimming left V 5 bases short and J 6 bases short, with 19 bases between. Germline loops: CDR1 MDHEN, CDR2 SYDVKM. The CDR3 reads CASSRAGTIRQTQYF. The DNA of the CDR3 is TGTGCCAGCAGTCGAGCCGGGACAATCAGACAGACCCAGTACTTC.

The gene calls are TRBV18 and TRBJ2-2; D tentatively reads TRBD1 or TRBD2 (6 bases each). Germline lookup yields CDR1 KGHSH and CDR2 LQKENI. This CDR3 comprises 15 residues. Trimming took off 5 bases at V and 4 bases at J, with 14 bases between the two ends. The chain's CDR3 is CASSIRGDTTGELFF. CDR3 bases: TGTGCCAGCTCAATAAGGGGGGACACCACCGGGGAGCTGTTTTTT. Looking up the rest from reference TRBV18 and TRBJ2-2 gives the full variable domain: NAGVMQNPRHLVRRRGQEARLRCSPMKGHSHVYWYRQLPEEGLKFMVYLQKENIIDESGMPKERFSAEFPKEGPSILRIQQVVRGDSAAYFCASSIRGDTTGELFFGEGSRLTVL.

The rearrangement uses TRBV6-5 and TRBJ1-1; D perhaps matches TRBD1 (6 bases). CDR1 is MNHEY and CDR2 is SVGAGI in the germline V gene. Between the trimmed V and J ends, which lost 0 bases and 7 bases, there was a span of 9 bases. The CDR3 consists of 13 residues. The CDR3: CASSYSKTGEAFF. The CDR3 nucleotides read TGTGCCAGCAGTTACTCGAAGACAGGTGAAGCTTTCTTT.

The chain has TRBV29-1 and TRBJ1-5; TRBD1 aligns across 9 bases. CDR3 length equals 14 residues. Germline V gene sequence: CDR1 SQVTM, CDR2 ANQGSEA. Unmatched junction bases numbered 7, after V lost 5 bases and J lost 5 bases. The CDR3 coding sequence is TGCAGCGTTAGGGACAGGGCGCCGGATCAGCCCCAGCATTTT. It specifies CSVRDRAPDQPQHF. Using reference TRBV29-1 and TRBJ1-5 for the parts outside the CDR3, the full variable domain is SAVISQKPSRDICQRGTSLTIQCQVDSQVTMMFWYRQQPGQSLTLIATANQGSEATYESGFVIDKFPISRPNLTFSTLTVSNMSPEDSSIYLCSVRDRAPDQPQHFGDGTRLSIL.

V gene TRBV7-2 combines with J gene TRBJ2-7; D perhaps matches TRBD1 (6 bases). The CDR3 runs 15 residues. V dropped 4 bases and J dropped 2 bases, with 15 bases sitting between them. The germline CDR1 and CDR2 sequences are SGHTA and FQGNSA. This CDR3 is CASSYYRDTTYEQYF. DNA for the CDR3: TGTGCCAGCAGCTATTACCGGGACACCACCTACGAGCAGTACTTC.

This clone was counted a single time. This rearrangement joins TRBV7-9 to TRBJ2-5; TRBD2 matches at 10 bases. The CDR3 contains 17 residues. Germline CDR1 and CDR2: SEHNR and FQNEAQ (reference sequence). The junction had 16 bases not matched to a gene; V was cut back by 7 bases and J by 5 bases. The CDR3 loop reads CASTKGASSGSGETQYF. DNA for the CDR3: TGTGCCAGCACCAAGGGAGCGTCTAGCGGGAGTGGGGAGACCCAGTACTTC.

This chain uses TRBV6-5 with TRBJ2-1; D call uncertain. Trimming cost V 6 bases and J 0 bases, with 12 bases left between them. Germline V gives CDR1 MNHEY, CDR2 SVGAGI. CDR3 length: 15 amino acids. The CDR3 DNA reads as TGTGCCAGCAGACCAACAGTCAGCTCCTACAATGAGCAGTTCTTC. This gives the protein CASRPTVSSYNEQFF.

V is TRBV7-9 and J is TRBJ2-2; the D gene could be TRBD1 or TRBD2 (6 bases each). The germline CDR1 and CDR2 sequences are SEHNR and FQNEAQ (reference sequence). The CDR3 runs 15 residues. The germline V and J ends were trimmed by 0 bases and 4 bases, with 9 bases remaining between them. In DNA form, the CDR3 reads TGTGCCAGCAGCTTAGCAGGGGGAGGCACCGGGGAGCTGTTTTTT. Translation gives CASSLAGGGTGELFF. The variable domain in full, with the rest retrieved from reference TRBV7-9 and TRBJ2-2, is DTGVSQNPRHKITKRGQNVTFRCDPISEHNRLYWYRQTLGQGPEFLTYFQNEAQLEKSRLLSDRFSAERPKGSFSTLEIQRTEQGDSAMYLCASSLAGGGTGELFFGEGSRLTVL.

This rearrangement joins TRBV11-2 to TRBJ2-2, with D perhaps TRBD1 or TRBD2 (5 bases each). V lost 9 bases and J lost 5, with 16 bases in between. The CDR3 contains 14 residues. CDR1 SGHAT and CDR2 FQNNGV come from the germline V gene. This CDR3 reads CASARQGVTGELFF. In DNA, the CDR3 is TGTGCCAGTGCCCGGCAGGGAGTAACCGGGGAGCTGTTTTTT. The whole variable domain, filled in from reference TRBV11-2 and TRBJ2-2, reads EAGVAQSPRYKIIEKRQSVAFWCNPISGHATLYWYQQILGQGPKLLIQFQNNGVVDDSQLPKDRFSAERLKGVDSTLKIQPAKLEDSAVYLCASARQGVTGELFFGEGSRLTVL.

This clone was found a few times. The chain carries TRBV5-1 and TRBJ2-1; no clear D. The CDR3 length is 11 residues. Trimming took 3 bases from V and 3 from J, leaving 1 base between them. CDR1 is SGHRS, CDR2 YFSETQ, per germline. Here the CDR3 reads CASSYYNEQFF. The CDR3 bases are TGCGCCAGCAGCTACTACAATGAGCAGTTCTTC.

This chain connects TRBV21-1 to TRBJ1-6; TRBD1, as called in the table, went unchecked against the DNA. TRBV21-1 is assigned pseudogene status. The CDR3 spans 14 residues. The CDR3, as DNA: TGTGCCAGCAGCCGGACAGGAGCTTCTTCACCCCTCCACTTT. Protein sequence: CASSRTGASSPLHF.

For the CDR3, the DNA is TGTGCCAGCAGTGAAACGAAGCGGGAGGGAGAGACCCAGTACTTC. It encodes CASSETKREGETQYF. The rearrangement joins TRBV2 to TRBJ2-5; 10 bases line up with TRBD2. CDR1 and CDR2 (germline): SNHLY, FYNNEI. CDR3 size: 15 residues. Trimming removed 2 bases from V and 4 bases from J; junction bases left unmatched: 4.

A single count supports this clone. The CDR3 loop is CASSQDPAGASTDTQYF. As DNA, the CDR3 is TGTGCCAGCAGCCAAGATCCGGCGGGCGCTAGCACAGATACGCAGTATTTT. The chain uses TRBV4-2 and TRBJ2-3, with D maybe TRBD2 (5 bases). Germline V lookup: CDR1 LGHNA, CDR2 YNFKEQ. The ends were cut back, 0 bases at V and 0 bases at J, with 13 bases in the middle. The length of the CDR3 is 17 residues.

This clone was counted a single time. The chain couples TRBV7-9 to TRBJ1-2; weak D call: TRBD1 (5 bases). Germline loops: CDR1 SEHNR, CDR2 FQNEAQ (reference sequence). The CDR3 extends over 14 amino acids. V gave up 0 bases and J gave up 2 bases, with 7 bases separating them. In DNA form, the CDR3 reads TGTGCCAGCAGCTTAGCGGCAGGGAACTATGGCTACACCTTC. It yields the protein CASSLAAGNYGYTF. The full variable domain, its missing parts supplied by reference TRBV7-9 and TRBJ1-2, is DTGVSQNPRHKITKRGQNVTFRCDPISEHNRLYWYRQTLGQGPEFLTYFQNEAQLEKSRLLSDRFSAERPKGSFSTLEIQRTEQGDSAMYLCASSLAAGNYGYTFGSGTRLTVV.

This sequence joins TRBV9 and TRBJ1-4, with D tentatively TRBD1 (5 bases). V lost 6 bases and J lost 4, with 13 bases in between. The CDR3 has 14 residues. Germline V CDR1 and CDR2: SGDLS, YYNGEE. In DNA, the CDR3 is TGTGCCAGCAATAGGCAAGGGGTTAATGAAAAACTGTTTTTT. Protein product: CASNRQGVNEKLFF. The whole variable domain, filled in from reference TRBV9 and TRBJ1-4, reads DSGVTQTPKHLITATGQRVTLRCSPRSGDLSVYWYQQSLDQGLQFLIQYYNGEERAKGNILERFSAQQFPDLHSELNLSSLELGDSALYFCASNRQGVNEKLFFGSGTQLSVL.

V usage is TRBV28 and J usage is TRBJ1-5; TRBD1 is a possible D gene (5 bases). CDR1 MDHEN and CDR2 SYDVKM come from the germline V gene. The CDR3 is made up of 16 amino acids. Deletions cut 5 bases from V and 0 bases from J, with 14 bases between. CDR3 nucleotides: TGTGCCAGCAGTCCCTTGGACATCTATAGCAATCAGCCCCAGCATTTT. This sequence encodes CASSPLDIYSNQPQHF.

This clone has just one count. V gene TRBV27 combines with J gene TRBJ2-1; 9 nucleotides align to TRBD2. The CDR3 has 14 amino acids. Germline CDR1 is MNHEY and CDR2 is SMNVEV (reference sequence). V lost 0 bases and J lost 9; bases outside the gene matches: 3. Here the CDR3 reads CASSLSSGSREQFF. CDR3 nucleotides: TGTGCCAGCAGTTTATCTAGCGGGAGCCGTGAGCAGTTCTTC.

The CDR3 reads CASSQEVGWQGETQYF. CDR3 nucleotides: TGCGCCAGCAGCCAAGAAGTAGGGTGGCAGGGAGAGACCCAGTACTTC. J is TRBJ2-5 and V is TRBV4-1, with D possibly TRBD1 on 5 matching bases. The germline V gene has CDR1 MGHRA and CDR2 YSYEKL. V was clipped by 0 bases and J by 4 bases, with 15 bases between them. This CDR3 has 16 amino acids.

The chain joins TRBV5-6 to TRBJ2-3, with 10 bases fitting TRBD2. The V and J ends lost 1 base and 4 bases, in that order; junction bases with no gene match: 9. Germline values: CDR1 SGHDT, CDR2 YYEEEE. CDR3 length: 17 residues. In DNA, the CDR3 is TGTGCCAGCAGCTTGAAGTCTAGCGGGAGTCGGGCAGATACGCAGTATTTT. It specifies CASSLKSSGSRADTQYF.

The count of this clone is one. The V and J genes are TRBV5-1 and TRBJ1-4, with D perhaps TRBD1 (6 bases). The length of the CDR3 is 15 residues. The germline V and J ends were trimmed by 5 bases and 3 bases, with 14 bases remaining between them. The V gene's germline CDR1 is SGHRS and CDR2 YFSETQ. The CDR3 DNA follows: TGCGCCAGCAGTCTACAGGGTTTAGCTAATGAAAAACTGTTTTTT. Its protein product is CASSLQGLANEKLFF.